These T cell receptor beta chains were read from a single sample in a study of blood T cell repertoires in COVID-19. Sequencing was performed with immunoSEQ multiplex PCR; in TCRdb, only in-frame clones are kept and a portion is missing. This table has approximately 320,000 clones, 90% appearing once. Sequencing was done on a sample of PBMCs or T cells enriched from blood (not recorded which). These receptors all come from a man aged 55 to 69 who had recovered from COVID-19. The CDR3 runs from the conserved cysteine through the conserved F or W. D genes are given only for firm matches. The size entry is marked missing in some rows and otherwise reads once, few, many or a size class.

.,TRBV25-1,.,TRBJ2-5,CASSAADSWYQETQYF,TGTGCCAGCAGTGCCGCCGACAGCTGGTACCAAGAGACCCAGTACTTC
TRBD1,TRBV4-3,.,TRBJ1-2,CASSQINRGAGYTF,TGCGCCAGCAGCCAGATTAACAGGGGAGCTGGCTACACCTTC
.,TRBV7-9,.,TRBJ1-2,CASSLAGQYGYTF,TGTGCCAGCAGCTTAGCTGGACAGTATGGCTACACCTTC
.,TRBV25-1,.,TRBJ2-6,CASSGSEQGRANVLTF,TGTGCCAGCAGTGGGTCTGAGCAGGGTCGGGCCAACGTCCTGACTTTC
.,TRBV5-1,.,TRBJ2-1,CASSLELVDNEQFF,TGCGCCAGCAGCTTGGAACTAGTTGACAATGAGCAGTTCTTC
TRBD1,TRBV20-1,.,TRBJ1-2,CSASGTEVNF,TGCAGTGCTTCGGGGACAGAAGTAAACTTC
TRBD2,TRBV5-1,.,TRBJ2-7,CASSLVSGLYEQYF,TGCGCCAGCAGCTTGGTTAGCGGGCTATACGAGCAGTACTTC
.,TRBV5-1,.,TRBJ2-2,CASRSGVANTGELFF,TGCGCCAGCCGGAGCGGAGTCGCGAACACCGGGGAGCTGTTTTTT
.,TRBV15,.,TRBJ1-2,CATSRDRLLAKNYTF,TGTGCCACCAGCAGAGATCGGCTATTAGCCAAAAACTACACCTTC
TRBD1,TRBV7-8,.,TRBJ1-2,CASSGQSLPLYGYTF,TGTGCCAGCTCGGGACAGAGCCTTCCTCTCTATGGCTACACCTTC
.,TRBV12-5,.,TRBJ1-1,CASGSSIAVAFF,TGTGCTAGTGGTTCCTCAATCGCGGTAGCTTTCTTT
.,TRBV5-1,.,TRBJ2-1,CASSAQGLEQFF,TGCGCCAGCAGCGCTCAGGGTCTTGAGCAGTTCTTC
.,TRBV9,.,TRBJ1-4,CASSTTETGLPFF,TGTGCCAGCAGCACAACGGAAACAGGGTTGCCGTTTTTT
.,TRBV10-3,.,TRBJ1-4,CAISESVGANEKLFF,TGTGCCATCAGTGAGTCGGTGGGAGCTAATGAAAAACTGTTTTTT
.,TRBV6-5,.,TRBJ2-7,CASRGEGGAYEQYF,TGTGCCAGCAGGGGGGAGGGGGGAGCATACGAGCAGTACTTC
.,TRBV10-3,.,TRBJ2-3,CAIMALDTQYF,TGTGCCATCATGGCATTAGATACGCAGTATTTT
.,TRBV21-1,.,TRBJ2-7,CASSRGASGSHEQYF,TGTGCCAGCAGCCGTGGGGCTAGCGGGAGCCACGAGCAGTACTTC
TRBD1,TRBV4-1,.,TRBJ1-4,CASSQLGDREKEKLFF,TGCGCCAGCAGCCAGCTAGGGGACAGGGAGAAGGAAAAACTGTTTTTT
TRBD2,TRBV11-3,few,TRBJ2-1,CASSFWRGLNEQFF,TGTGCCAGCAGCTTCTGGCGGGGGTTAAATGAGCAGTTCTTC
TRBD1,TRBV9,.,TRBJ1-2,CASSTTGEGKGYTF,TGTGCCAGCAGCACAACAGGGGAAGGAAAGGGCTACACCTTC
.,TRBV5-4,.,TRBJ1-1,CASSLVEGGTEAFF,TGTGCCAGCAGCTTGGTCGAGGGCGGAACTGAAGCTTTCTTT
TRBD2,TRBV2,few,TRBJ2-7,CASSRTSGTDYEQYF,TGTGCCAGCAGTCGGACTAGCGGGACCGACTACGAGCAGTACTTC
.,TRBV7-9,few,TRBJ2-3,CASSKQNPGNTDTQYF,TGTGCCAGCAGCAAACAAAACCCAGGGAACACAGATACGCAGTATTTT
TRBD2,TRBV24-1,.,TRBJ2-7,CATSDGQVAGNVYEQYF,TGTGCCACCAGTGATGGCCAAGTAGCGGGGAACGTCTACGAGCAGTACTTC
TRBD1,TRBV19,once,TRBJ1-2,CASRSRDRGGGYTF,TGTGCCAGTAGATCTCGGGACAGGGGTGGAGGCTACACCTTC
.,TRBV28,.,TRBJ1-5,CASGGPHPSNQPQHF,TGTGCCAGCGGTGGGCCGCACCCTAGCAATCAGCCCCAGCATTTT
TRBD1,TRBV29-1,.,TRBJ2-2,CSGRGTDATGELFF,TGCAGCGGAAGAGGGACAGACGCAACCGGGGAGCTGTTTTTT
TRBD2,TRBV27,.,TRBJ2-3,CASSRLSGGGTDTQYF,TGTGCCAGCAGTCGCCTTAGCGGGGGTGGCACAGATACGCAGTATTTT
.,TRBV7-2,.,TRBJ1-6,CASSSGGWAYNSPLHF,TGTGCCAGCAGCTCGGGTGGGTGGGCCTATAATTCACCCCTCCACTTT
.,TRBV18,.,TRBJ2-5,CASSPEPRTVQETQYF,TGTGCCAGCTCACCCGAACCTAGGACAGTACAAGAGACCCAGTACTTC
TRBD1,TRBV13,.,TRBJ1-2,CASSQKTGINGYTF,TGTGCCAGCAGCCAGAAGACAGGGATCAATGGCTACACCTTC
TRBD2,TRBV4-2,.,TRBJ2-1,CASSQDRTSGAYNEQFF,TGTGCCAGCAGCCAAGATAGGACTAGCGGGGCGTACAATGAGCAGTTCTTC
TRBD1,TRBV6-1,.,TRBJ1-1,CASSEYRGITEAFF,TGTGCCAGCAGTGAGTACAGGGGCATCACTGAAGCTTTCTTT
TRBD1,TRBV19,.,TRBJ2-1,CASSKGQGAVRYNEQFF,TGTGCCAGTAGCAAAGGACAGGGGGCAGTTCGGTACAATGAGCAGTTCTTC
.,TRBV9,.,TRBJ1-4,CASSVKGGGTNEKLFF,TGTGCCAGCAGCGTCAAGGGAGGGGGGACTAATGAAAAACTGTTTTTT
TRBD1,TRBV19,.,TRBJ1-2,CASSPGQGGHGYTF,TGTGCCAGTAGCCCGGGACAGGGGGGACATGGCTACACCTTC
TRBD1,TRBV5-1,.,TRBJ1-3,CASSFSGTDLSGNTIYF,TGCGCCAGCAGCTTTTCCGGGACAGACCTCTCTGGAAACACCATATATTTT
.,TRBV18,once,TRBJ1-5,CASSPDIPETQHF,TGTGCCAGCTCCCCCGATATACCCGAGACCCAGCATTTT
.,TRBV3-1/TRBV3-2,.,TRBJ1-3,CASSQNRDPGNTIYF,TGTGCCAGCAGCCAGAACAGGGACCCTGGAAACACCATATATTTT
TRBD1,TRBV9,few,TRBJ1-2,CASSTDRGLDGYTF,TGTGCCAGCAGCACGGACAGGGGATTGGATGGCTACACCTTC
TRBD1,TRBV30,.,TRBJ1-4,CAWSGSVQGGKLFF,TGTGCCTGGAGTGGTTCGGTGCAGGGGGGAAAACTGTTTTTT
.,TRBV5-1,.,TRBJ2-7,CASSFTVSYEQYF,TGCGCCAGCAGCTTCACGGTCTCCTACGAGCAGTACTTC
TRBD2,TRBV2,.,TRBJ2-2,CASRPAGRDGELFF,TGTGCCAGCCGGCCAGCGGGGAGGGACGGGGAGCTGTTTTTT
TRBD1,TRBV9,once,TRBJ1-2,CASSVGNQGAYGYTF,TGTGCCAGCAGCGTAGGAAATCAGGGGGCGTATGGCTACACCTTC
TRBD1,TRBV29-1,.,TRBJ1-5,CSVLTGGLGSNQPQHF,TGCAGCGTTCTGACAGGGGGGCTAGGGAGCAATCAGCCCCAGCATTTT
TRBD2,TRBV4-3,.,TRBJ2-6,CASSQDGVSGGPFAGANVLTF,TGCGCCAGCAGCCAAGATGGGGTAAGCGGGGGGCCTTTTGCTGGGGCCAACGTCCTGACTTTC
TRBD2,TRBV25-1,.,TRBJ2-1,CASRTGSGTSGDEQFF,TGTGCCAGCAGGACAGGGTCTGGGACTAGCGGGGATGAGCAGTTCTTC
.,TRBV4-1,.,TRBJ1-1,CASTPSRTENTEAFF,TGCGCCAGCACCCCTTCCAGGACAGAAAACACTGAAGCTTTCTTT
TRBD2,TRBV9,.,TRBJ2-1,CASSPRTSFNNEQFF,TGTGCCAGCAGCCCTCGGACTAGCTTTAACAATGAGCAGTTCTTC
.,TRBV2,.,TRBJ1-4,CASSEDRVGGEKLFF,TGTGCCAGCAGTGAAGACAGGGTCGGTGGTGAAAAACTGTTTTTT
TRBD1,TRBV7-9,.,TRBJ2-3,CASSWGTGDADTQYF,TGTGCCAGCAGCTGGGGGACAGGGGACGCAGATACGCAGTATTTT
.,TRBV30,.,TRBJ1-6,CAWLGVGNSPLHF,TGTGCCTGGCTAGGGGTAGGTAATTCACCCCTCCACTTT
.,TRBV11-2,.,TRBJ2-3,CASSLVPGNTDTQYF,TGTGCCAGCAGCTTAGTCCCAGGCAACACAGATACGCAGTATTTT
.,TRBV3-1/TRBV3-2,.,TRBJ1-2,CASSQAARTYGYTF,TGTGCCAGCAGCCAAGCTGCTCGGACTTATGGCTACACCTTC
.,TRBV5-4,.,TRBJ1-2,CASSSTGLYGYTF,TGTGCCAGCAGCTCCACAGGTCTCTATGGCTACACCTTC
.,TRBV7-9,once,TRBJ2-7,CASSLVAGRSYEQYF,TGTGCCAGCAGCTTAGTGGCGGGAAGATCCTACGAGCAGTACTTC
TRBD1,TRBV5-1,.,TRBJ1-2,CASSLMDRGGGYTF,TGCGCCAGCAGCTTAATGGACAGGGGGGGTGGCTACACCTTC
.,TRBV7-2,.,TRBJ2-7,CASSLETRIQYF,TGTGCCAGCAGCTTAGAGACTAGGATACAGTACTTC
.,TRBV3-1/TRBV3-2,.,TRBJ1-2,CASSQDGAGVNYGYTF,TGTGCCAGCAGCCAAGATGGGGCAGGGGTTAACTATGGCTACACCTTC